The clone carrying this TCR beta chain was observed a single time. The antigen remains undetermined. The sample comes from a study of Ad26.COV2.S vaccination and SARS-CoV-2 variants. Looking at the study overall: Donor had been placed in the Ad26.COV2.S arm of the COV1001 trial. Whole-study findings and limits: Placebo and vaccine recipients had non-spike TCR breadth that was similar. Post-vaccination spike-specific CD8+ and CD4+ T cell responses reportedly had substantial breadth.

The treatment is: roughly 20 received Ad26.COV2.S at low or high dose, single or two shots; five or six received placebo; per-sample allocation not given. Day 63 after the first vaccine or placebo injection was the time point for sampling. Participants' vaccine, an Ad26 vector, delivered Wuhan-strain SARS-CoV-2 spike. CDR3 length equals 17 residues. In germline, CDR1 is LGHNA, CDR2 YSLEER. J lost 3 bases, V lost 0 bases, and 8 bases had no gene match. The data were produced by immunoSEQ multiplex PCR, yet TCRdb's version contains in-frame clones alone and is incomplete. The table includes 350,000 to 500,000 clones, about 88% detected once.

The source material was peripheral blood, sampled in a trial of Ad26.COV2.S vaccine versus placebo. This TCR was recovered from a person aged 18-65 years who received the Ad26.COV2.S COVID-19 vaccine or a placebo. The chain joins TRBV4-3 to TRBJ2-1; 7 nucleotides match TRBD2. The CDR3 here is CASSQDPSGIFYNEQFF. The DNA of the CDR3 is TGCGCCAGCAGCCAAGATCCCAGCGGGATATTCTACAATGAGCAGTTCTTC.